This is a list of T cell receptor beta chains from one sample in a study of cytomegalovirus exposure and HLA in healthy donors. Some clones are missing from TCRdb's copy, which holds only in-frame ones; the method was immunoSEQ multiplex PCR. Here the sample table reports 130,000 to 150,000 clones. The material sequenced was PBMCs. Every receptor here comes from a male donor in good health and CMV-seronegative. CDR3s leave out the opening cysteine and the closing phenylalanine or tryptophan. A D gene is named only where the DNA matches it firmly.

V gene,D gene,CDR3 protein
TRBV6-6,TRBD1,ASSTGQGAYEQY
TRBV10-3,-,AISESRNTGELF
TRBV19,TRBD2,ASSGRGHNEQF
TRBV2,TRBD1,ASSDGGTGYMKTEAF
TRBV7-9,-,ASSLGTVTNYGYT
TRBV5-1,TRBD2,ASSTGLAGTFYEQY
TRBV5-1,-,ASSLAVVTASYEQY
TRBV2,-,ASSSLGVGEKLF
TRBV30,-,AWRFLGEDEKLF
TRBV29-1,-,SPPGEMNTEAF
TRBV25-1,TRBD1,ASSAQGLYGYT
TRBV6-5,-,ASSYSGGGRDTEAF
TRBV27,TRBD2,ASGWDRAGAYEQY